Below are 13 T cell receptor beta chains sequenced from a single sample in a study of T cell changes during pregnancy in multiple sclerosis. Sequenced by immunoSEQ multiplex PCR; TCRdb stores in-frame clones only, minus some. Of approximately 54,000 clones in the sample, 75% to 95% were seen once. The sample in question was peripheral blood, obtained after pregnancy. The receptor source for this set is a female donor in good health, enrolled as a control in a pregnancy study.

This chain links TRBV6-5 with TRBJ2-1, with a weak D call TRBD2 (6 bases). The germline V and J ends were trimmed by 7 bases and 0 bases, with 10 bases remaining between them. Germline CDR1 reads MNHEY; CDR2 reads SVGAGI. CDR3 length: 14 residues. DNA of the CDR3: TGTGCCAGCAAGTGGCGGGGCTCCTACAATGAGCAGTTCTTC. This gives the protein CASKWRGSYNEQFF.

The chain employs TRBV27 and TRBJ1-3; D perhaps matches TRBD1 (5 bases). Germline lookup yields CDR1 MNHEY and CDR2 SMNVEV (reference sequence). CDR3 length equals 16 residues. Deletions cut 4 bases from V and 2 bases from J, with 15 bases between. CDR3 DNA sequence: TGTGCCAGCAGTTCCGCAGGGCTCGTTCCTGGAAACACCATATATTTT. This sequence encodes CASSSAGLVPGNTIYF.

V gene TRBV6-6 combines with J gene TRBJ2-7; D uncertain. The germline CDR1 and CDR2 sequences are MNHNY and SVGAGI (reference sequence). The CDR3 loop spans 15 amino acids. Between the trimmed V and J ends, which lost 4 bases and 3 bases, there was a span of 16 bases. CDR3 nucleotide sequence: TGTGCCAGCAGTTCAGGTTTTAAGGTTGACTACGAGCAGTACTTC. This encodes CASSSGFKVDYEQYF.

The chain joins TRBV2 to TRBJ1-5, with D possibly being TRBD1 (5 bases). The CDR3 contains 13 residues. V was pared by 4 bases and J by 3 bases, with 7 bases between. The V gene's germline CDR1 is SNHLY and CDR2 FYNNEI. The CDR3 DNA sequence: TGTGCCAGCAGTGCAGGGAACAATCAGCCCCAGCATTTT. Amino acid sequence: CASSAGNNQPQHF.

This clone was seen more than once but under ten times. This chain links TRBV29-1 with TRBJ1-1; no clear D. This CDR3 spans 11 amino acids. Trimming took off 5 bases at V and 2 bases at J, with 6 bases between the two ends. CDR1 SQVTM and CDR2 ANQGSEA come from the germline V gene. In DNA, the CDR3 is TGCAGCGTTCGCGATAACACTGAAGCTTTCTTT. Translating gives CSVRDNTEAFF.

The chain couples TRBV10-1 to TRBJ2-1; 10 bases agree with TRBD2. The CDR3 is 17 amino acids. CDR1 is WNHNN, CDR2 SYGVQD, per germline (reference sequence). The trim removed 4 bases at V and 7 bases at J, leaving 13 bases unmatched. The CDR3 here is CASSAGEKAGGRNEQFF. CDR3 nucleotide sequence: TGCGCCAGCAGTGCGGGAGAAAAAGCGGGAGGGAGGAATGAGCAGTTCTTC.

V gene TRBV19 combines with J gene TRBJ1-4; D ambiguous. CDR1 is LNHDA and CDR2 is SQIVND in the germline V gene (reference sequence). This CDR3 has 14 residues. The V end lost 3 bases, the J end lost 1 base, and 6 bases lay between the germline ends. The chain's CDR3 is CASSIGRTNEKLFF. The CDR3 DNA sequence: TGTGCCAGTAGTATTGGTAGAACTAATGAAAAACTGTTTTTT.

This clone was detected once. The chain links TRBV29-1 to TRBJ1-2, with 9 bases identical to TRBD1. Trimming cost V 7 bases and J 3 bases; bases outside gene matches: 15. The CDR3 runs to 16 residues. Germline V lookup: CDR1 SQVTM, CDR2 ANQGSEA. The CDR3 DNA is TGCAGCGCGGGACCTGAAGGGAGGACAGGGGACTATGGCTACACCTTC. Translation gives CSAGPEGRTGDYGYTF.

The chain carries TRBV7-9 and TRBJ2-1; TRBD1 agrees at 10 bases. V dropped 5 bases and J dropped 4; count of bases not matched to a gene: 5. Per the germline V gene, CDR1 is SEHNR and CDR2 is FQNEAQ (reference sequence). CDR3 size: 15 residues. The CDR3 here is CASSLRDRGYNEQFF. CDR3 sequence (DNA): TGTGCCAGCAGCCTCCGGGACAGGGGTTACAATGAGCAGTTCTTC.

The chain links TRBV11-2 to TRBJ1-2; unclear D gene. V dropped 0 bases and J dropped 3 bases, with 8 bases sitting between them. Germline-derived CDR1 and CDR2 are SGHAT and FQNNGV. The CDR3 is made up of 14 amino acids. This chain's CDR3 is CASSLDRSDYGYTF. The CDR3 DNA follows: TGTGCCAGCAGCTTAGATCGGAGTGACTATGGCTACACCTTC.

The J gene is TRBJ1-4, the V gene TRBV10-3, with 8 bases fitting TRBD1. Germline V gene data show CDR1 as ENHRY and CDR2 as SYGVKD. J lost 1 base, V lost 6 bases, and 1 base had no gene match. The CDR3 totals 14 residues. CDR3 DNA sequence: TGTGCCATCAGAGGACAGGGAACTAATGAAAAACTGTTTTTT. Protein product: CAIRGQGTNEKLFF.

This CDR3 reads CASSPRGKGTYEQYF. Written as DNA, the CDR3 is TGTGCCAGCAGCCCAAGGGGTAAGGGGACCTACGAGCAGTACTTC. The chain has TRBV7-9 and TRBJ2-7; weak D call: TRBD1 (5 bases). CDR1 SEHNR and CDR2 FQNEAQ come from the germline V gene (reference sequence). The CDR3 has 15 residues. Trimming left V 5 bases short and J 2 bases short, with 16 bases between.

The V call is TRBV28, the J call TRBJ1-5; 7 nucleotides match TRBD1. The CDR3 covers 12 residues. In germline, CDR1 is MDHEN, CDR2 SYDVKM. V trimming: 5 bases; J trimming: 11 bases; junction bases outside the gene matches: 6. The CDR3 loop reads CASSLGTVAQHF. The CDR3 DNA sequence: TGTGCCAGCAGTCTTGGGACAGTTGCCCAGCATTTT. The full variable domain, in which reference TRBV28 and TRBJ1-5 provide the parts outside the CDR3, is DVKVTQSSRYLVKRTGEKVFLECVQDMDHENMFWYRQDPGLGLRLIYFSYDVKMKEKGDIPEGYSVSREKKERFSLILESASTNQTSMYLCASSLGTVAQHFGDGTRLSIL.